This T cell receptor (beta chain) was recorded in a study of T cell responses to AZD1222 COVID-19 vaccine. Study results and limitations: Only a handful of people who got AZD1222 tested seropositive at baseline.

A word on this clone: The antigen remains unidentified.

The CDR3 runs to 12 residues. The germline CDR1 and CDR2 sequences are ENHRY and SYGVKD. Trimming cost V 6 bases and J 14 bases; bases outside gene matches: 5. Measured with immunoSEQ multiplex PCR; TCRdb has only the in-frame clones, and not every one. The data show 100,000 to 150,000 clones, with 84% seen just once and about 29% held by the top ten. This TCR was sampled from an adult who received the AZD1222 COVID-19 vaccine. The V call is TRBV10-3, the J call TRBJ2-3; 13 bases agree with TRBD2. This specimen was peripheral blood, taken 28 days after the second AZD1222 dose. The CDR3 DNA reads TGTGCCATCAGGATGACTAGCGGGGGGTGGTATTTT. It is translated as CAIRMTSGGWYF.